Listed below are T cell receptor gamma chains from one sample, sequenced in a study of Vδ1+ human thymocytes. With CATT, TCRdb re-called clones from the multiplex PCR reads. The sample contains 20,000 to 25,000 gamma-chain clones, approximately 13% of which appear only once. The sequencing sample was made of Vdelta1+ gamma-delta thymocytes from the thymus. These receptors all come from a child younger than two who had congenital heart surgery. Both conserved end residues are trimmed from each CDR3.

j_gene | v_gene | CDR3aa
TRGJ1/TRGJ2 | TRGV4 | ATWDAQAPNKKL
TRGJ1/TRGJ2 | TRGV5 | ATWDSRKKL
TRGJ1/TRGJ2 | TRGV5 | ATWDRRNGVGYKKL
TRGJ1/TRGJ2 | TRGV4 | ATWDQLQNYYKKL
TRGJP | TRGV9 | ALWDEELGKKIKV
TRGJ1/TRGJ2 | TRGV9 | ASPVDYKKL
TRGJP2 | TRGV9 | ALWEAGDSSDWIKT
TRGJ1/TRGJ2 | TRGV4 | ATWDWDYKKL
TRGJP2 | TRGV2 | ATLLSSDWIKT
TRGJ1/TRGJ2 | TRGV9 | ALWEKNYYKKL
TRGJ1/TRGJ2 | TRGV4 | ATWDGPLEYYKKL
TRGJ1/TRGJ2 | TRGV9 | ALWEVHRYYKKL
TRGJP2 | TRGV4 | ATWDGRVGSDWIKT
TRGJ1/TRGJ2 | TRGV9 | ALWDAVSPKKL
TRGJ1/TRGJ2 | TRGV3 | ATWDGGGYKKL
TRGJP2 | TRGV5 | ATWDRRVSDWIKT
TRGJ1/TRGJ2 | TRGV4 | ATWVANYYKKL
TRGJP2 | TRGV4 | ATWNGRYSSDWIKT
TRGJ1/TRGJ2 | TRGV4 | ATWDGQGRPRLKL
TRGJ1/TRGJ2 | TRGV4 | ATWDGGVSNYYKKL
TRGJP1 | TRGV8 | ATWTPGETTGWFKI
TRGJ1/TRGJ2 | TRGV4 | ATWNGSYYKKL
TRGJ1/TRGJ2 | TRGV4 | ATWDSGYYKKL
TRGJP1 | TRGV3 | ATWDRGARAGWFKI
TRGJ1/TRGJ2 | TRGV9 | ALWERRKL
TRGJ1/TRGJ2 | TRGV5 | ATYGQNYYKKL